This T cell receptor (beta chain) was recovered during a study of T cell clonotyping in hematopoietic cell transplantation. In regard to this clone: Antigen unknown.

Recipients were bled about 28 days pretransplant and at posttransplant days 30, 100, 180. The protocol was immunoSEQ multiplex PCR, while the TCRdb copy is restricted to in-frame clones and leaves out a portion. This sample has about 15,000 clones; 85% to 90% occur once, and the top ten carry roughly 12%. Study results and caveats: No sorting was done, leaving CD4 and CD8 contributions mixed. Few recipient clonotypes overlapped donors; over 95% were de novo at given depth. After transplant, recipient diversity fell while pathologically expanded clonotypes grew through day 180.

Sequenced here: PBMCs, sampled 100 days after allogeneic stem cell transplant. The TCR was taken from a male patient aged 50 to 60 who had an allogeneic stem cell transplant from an unrelated donor, so T cells may come from the graft donor. Some clones in this sample may be carry-over from other donors' samples.

In nucleotides, the CDR3 is TGTGCCAGCAGCGTAGGGCTAGCGGGGGCTTTTCAAGAGACCCAGTACTTC. It codes for CASSVGLAGAFQETQYF. The chain couples TRBV9 to TRBJ2-5; 10 positions agree with TRBD2. Germline CDR1 SGDLS, CDR2 YYNGEE. V lost 0 bases and J lost 2; bases outside the gene matches: 7. The CDR3 spans 17 residues.